The sequence of this T cell receptor (beta chain) was determined in a study of neoadjuvant anti-PD-1 for oral cavity cancer. Findings and limits, study-wide: Treg/Th17 ratio rose with pretreatment blood and fell with post-treatment tumor TCRbeta clonality.

Note on this clone: Its antigen is unknown.

Cohort: HPV-negative, locally advanced oral cavity squamous cell carcinoma patients. No culture or expansion preceded analysis of these blood cells. Six replicates per PBMC sample, mostly from about 460 ng of genomic DNA. This table comes from immunoSEQ multiplex PCR, and its TCRdb copy is limited to in-frame clones, with some not included. The table includes approximately 15,000 clones, roughly 69% detected once. The input for sequencing was PBMCs, taken before nivolumab (anti-PD-1) treatment. The source of this sequence is a person between 35 and 79 years old with oral cavity squamous cell carcinoma.

The CDR3 sequence: CASSYFRTGLNQPQHF. CDR3 DNA: TGTGCCAGCAGTTACTTCAGGACAGGGCTGAATCAGCCCCAGCATTTT. This chain links TRBV6-6 with TRBJ1-5; TRBD1 matches 8 bases. Per the germline V gene, CDR1 is MNHNY and CDR2 is SVGAGI (reference sequence). The CDR3 consists of 16 residues. The J segment lost 4 bases and the V segment lost 1 base, leaving 6 bases of the junction unmatched.